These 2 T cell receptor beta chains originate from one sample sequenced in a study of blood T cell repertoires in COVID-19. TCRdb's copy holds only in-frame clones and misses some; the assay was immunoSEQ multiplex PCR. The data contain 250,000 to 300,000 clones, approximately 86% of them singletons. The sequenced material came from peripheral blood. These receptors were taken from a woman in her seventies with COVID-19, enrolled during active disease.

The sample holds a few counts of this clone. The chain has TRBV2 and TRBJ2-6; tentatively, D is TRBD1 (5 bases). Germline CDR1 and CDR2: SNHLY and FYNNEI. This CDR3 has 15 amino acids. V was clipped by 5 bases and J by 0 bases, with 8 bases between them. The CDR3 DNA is TGTGCCAGCAGTTCAGGGCTCTCTGGGGCCAACGTCCTGACTTTC. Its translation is CASSSGLSGANVLTF.

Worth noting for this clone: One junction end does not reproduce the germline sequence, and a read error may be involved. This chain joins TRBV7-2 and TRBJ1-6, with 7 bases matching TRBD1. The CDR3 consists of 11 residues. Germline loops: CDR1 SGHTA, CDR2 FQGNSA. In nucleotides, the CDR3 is TGTGCCAGCAGCTCACAGGGGACCCTACACTTT. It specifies CASSSQGTLHF.